These 2 T cell receptor beta chains originate from one sample sequenced in a study of regulatory dendritic cells for organ transplantation. Sorted subsets were CFSE-labeled and cultured roughly five days with allogeneic dendritic cells. Assay used: immunoSEQ multiplex PCR; TCRdb lists only in-frame clones, some missing. In the table there are about 5,300 clones, 60% to 75% of which are singletons. These receptors' antigens are unknown. Sequences were obtained from memory CD8+ T cells from blood cultured with regulatory dendritic cells. As to subset: CD45RO+ memory T cells. The receptors originated from a human donor in good health.

The chain combines TRBV29-1 with TRBJ2-2; no clear D. The germline V gene has CDR1 SQVTM and CDR2 ANQGSEA. V was pared by 5 bases and J by 5 bases, with 12 bases between. The CDR3 is made up of 13 amino acids. DNA for the CDR3: TGCAGCGTTTGGGTAGATCCGACCGGGGAGCTGTTTTTT. Translation: CSVWVDPTGELFF.

This clone has only a few counts. The rearrangement links TRBV7-3 to TRBJ2-1; 9 nucleotides match TRBD2. Germline CDR1 SGHTA, CDR2 FQGTGA. The CDR3 is 14 residues long. With 6 bases clipped from V and 9 bases from J, the junction kept 9 bases outside the gene matches. The DNA for the CDR3 is TGTGCCAGCAGTGAATATAGCGGGAGTTCTGAGCAGTTCTTC. The encoded protein is CASSEYSGSSEQFF. The full variable domain, rest sourced from reference TRBV7-3 and TRBJ2-1, is GAGVSQTPSNKVTEKGKYVELRCDPISGHTALYWYRQSLGQGPEFLIYFQGTGAADDSGLPNDRFFAVRPEGSVSTLKIQRTERGDSAVYLCASSEYSGSSEQFFGPGTRLTVL.